A selection of T cell receptor beta chains follows, all from one sample in a study of T cell responses to AZD1222 COVID-19 vaccine. Only in-frame clones appear in the TCRdb table, and some are missing; sequencing was by immunoSEQ multiplex PCR. The sample consists of about 160,000 clones, approximately 91% of them appearing once. The sample here was peripheral blood, taken on day 0 of AZD1222 vaccination. The receptors shown here come from an adult in good health. Each CDR3 is given with its conserved first and last residue. The order of the fields is CDR3 length, J gene, D gene, V gene, clone size, CDR3 DNA, CDR3 protein. D genes are given only for firm matches. Clone size is given for some rows only: seen once, a few or many times, or a class if the clone is expanded.

>14|TRBJ2-3|.|TRBV7-2|.
TGTGCCAGCAGCTTAGTTTCTCCCGGAGATACGCAGTATTTT
CASSLVSPGDTQYF
>15|TRBJ1-5|TRBD1|TRBV5-1|.
TGCGCCAGCAGCACGGGGGACAGCAACAATCAGCCCCAGCATTTT
CASSTGDSNNQPQHF
>14|TRBJ1-2|.|TRBV7-9|.
TGTGCCAGCAGCTTAGCATCATCAGGTGGGGGCTACACCTTC
CASSLASSGGGYTF
>15|TRBJ2-4|.|TRBV6-2/TRBV6-3|.
TGTGCCAGCAGCCGGGACATGATAGCCAAAAACATTCAGTACTTC
CASSRDMIAKNIQYF
>15|TRBJ1-1|.|TRBV19|.
TGTGCCAGTAGTATCCAGGGATCCGTGAACACTGAAGCTTTCTTT
CASSIQGSVNTEAFF
>16|TRBJ2-1|.|TRBV18|.
TGTGCCAGCTCACCACCGGCCAGCTCCCCCTACAATGAGCAGTTCTTC
CASSPPASSPYNEQFF
>15|TRBJ1-4|TRBD1|TRBV19|.
TGTGCCAGTAGTATTATGGGACAGGGGCGGGAAAAACTGTTTTTT
CASSIMGQGREKLFF
>14|TRBJ1-4|.|TRBV19|.
TGTGCCAGTAGTATCGGACAGTGGGTGGAAAAACTGTTTTTT
CASSIGQWVEKLFF
>13|TRBJ1-2|TRBD1|TRBV18|once
TGTGCCAGCTCACTGACAGGGCGACATGGCTACACCTTC
CASSLTGRHGYTF
>13|TRBJ2-7|.|TRBV29-1|.
TGCAGCGTTAAACTGACACGAAGCTACGAGCAGTACTTC
CSVKLTRSYEQYF
>14|TRBJ2-7|.|TRBV28|.
TGTGCCAGCAGTTTAAATTACGGCTCCTACGAGCAGTACTTC
CASSLNYGSYEQYF
>14|TRBJ1-1|TRBD1|TRBV7-9|.
TGTGCCAGCAGCATGGGACAGGAGCACACTGAAGCTTTCTTT
CASSMGQEHTEAFF
>16|TRBJ2-2|.|TRBV6-5|.
TGTGCCAGCAGTTACTCGAGCGCAGCGAACACCGGGGAGCTGTTTTTT
CASSYSSAANTGELFF
>12|TRBJ1-3|.|TRBV29-1|.
TGCAGCGTTGATTCTGATCGTTCCACCATATATTTT
CSVDSDRSTIYF
>14|TRBJ1-5|TRBD1|TRBV16|.
TGTGCCAGCAGCCGGGACAGCTCTCATCAGCCCCAGCATTTT
CASSRDSSHQPQHF
>13|TRBJ1-2|.|TRBV6-5|once
TGTGCCAGCAGTTACTCGGAAGCAGGGACCTACACCTTC
CASSYSEAGTYTF
>13|TRBJ1-5|.|TRBV29-1|.
TGCAGCGTGGGGGGGCAGGTCAATCAGCCCCAGCATTTT
CSVGGQVNQPQHF
>14|TRBJ1-2|.|TRBV4-2|.
TGTGCCAGCAGCCCACAGACAGGAGATTATGGCTACACCTTC
CASSPQTGDYGYTF
>11|TRBJ1-3|.|TRBV29-1|.
TGCAGCGTTACCTCTGGAAACACCATATATTTT
CSVTSGNTIYF
>15|TRBJ2-3|.|TRBV27|.
TGTGCCAGCAGTCCCCAGACCGTACCCACAGATACGCAGTATTTT
CASSPQTVPTDTQYF
>13|TRBJ1-5|.|TRBV30|.
TGTGCCTGGACCGAGGATAGCAATCAGCCCCAGCATTTT
CAWTEDSNQPQHF
>14|TRBJ2-3|.|TRBV11-2|.
TGTGCCAGCAGCTTAGTATGGAACACAGATACGCAGTATTTT
CASSLVWNTDTQYF
>13|TRBJ1-2|TRBD1|TRBV7-9|.
TGTGCCAGCAGCTTCTCACAGGGGCAAGGCTACACCTTC
CASSFSQGQGYTF
>12|TRBJ2-2|.|TRBV27|once
TGTGCCAGCAGTTTCTACACCGGGGAGCTGTTTTTT
CASSFYTGELFF
>13|TRBJ1-2|.|TRBV11-1|few
TGTGCCAGCAGCTTAAACTTGGGGCGGGGCTACACCTTC
CASSLNLGRGYTF
>13|TRBJ1-5|TRBD1|TRBV7-8|.
TGTGCCAGCAGACAGGGGGCTGATCAGCCCCAGCATTTT
CASRQGADQPQHF
>13|TRBJ1-1|.|TRBV7-9|.
TGTGCCAGCAGCCCAGAGGGGGGGCGGGTAGCTTTCTTT
CASSPEGGRVAFF
>15|TRBJ2-3|TRBD2|TRBV10-2|.
TGCGCCAGCAGTGAGTCGGGACTAGCGGGACGACAGGAGTATTTT
CASSESGLAGRQEYF
>13|TRBJ2-5|.|TRBV7-3|.
TGTGCCAGCAGCTCGACAGCCCAAGAGACCCAGTACTTC
CASSSTAQETQYF
>14|TRBJ1-4|.|TRBV6-2/TRBV6-3|.
TGTGCCAGCAGTTCCGAGGGGGGCCGTGAAAAACTGTTTTTT
CASSSEGGREKLFF
>14|TRBJ2-5|.|TRBV13|.
TGTGCCAGCAGCTTGGGTGCCCAAGGAGAGACCCAGTACTTC
CASSLGAQGETQYF
>15|TRBJ1-5|.|TRBV28|.
TGTGCCAGCAGTTTAGGGCACCCTAGCAATCAGCCCCAGCATTTT
CASSLGHPSNQPQHF
>16|TRBJ2-2|TRBD2|TRBV5-4|.
TGTGCCAGCAGCGGGATAGCGGGGGGATTGCCCGGGGAGCTGTTTTTT
CASSGIAGGLPGELFF
>13|TRBJ2-7|.|TRBV29-1|.
TGCAGCGTTGTCGACCGAATCTCCTACGAGCAGTACTTC
CSVVDRISYEQYF
>15|TRBJ2-4|.|TRBV4-3|.
TGCGCCAGCAGCCAAGATATGGGCAGTAAAAACATTCAGTACTTC
CASSQDMGSKNIQYF
>12|TRBJ2-3|.|TRBV3-1/TRBV3-2|.
TGTGCCAGCACTTGCAAAGGGACAACGCAGTATTTT
CASTCKGTTQYF
>14|TRBJ2-1|TRBD1|TRBV27|.
TGTGCCAGCAGTTTGGGGGACAGGGGAAATGAGCAGTTCTTC
CASSLGDRGNEQFF
>12|TRBJ1-2|.|TRBV11-2|.
TGTGCCAGCAGCGCGTCGAGGGATGGCTACACCTTC
CASSASRDGYTF
>15|TRBJ2-2|.|TRBV15|.
TGTGCCACCAGCAGTGGAGGGGGAGACACCGGGGAGCTGTTTTTT
CATSSGGGDTGELFF
>18|TRBJ2-2|.|TRBV9|.
TGTGCCAGCAGCAAGGTGGACACCCCCGCCGGGGACACCGGGGAGCTGTTTTTT
CASSKVDTPAGDTGELFF
>15|TRBJ2-5|TRBD1|TRBV14|.
TGTGCCAGCAGCCAAGGACAGGGGGCCGGTGAGACCCAGTACTTC
CASSQGQGAGETQYF
>12|TRBJ1-5|.|TRBV6-4|few
TGTGCCAGCAGTGACGGTGATCAGCCCCAGCATTTT
CASSDGDQPQHF
>19|TRBJ2-2|TRBD2|TRBV27|.
TGTGCCAGCAGTTTATCGGGGTATGAGGGAGGGCCGGGTCCCGGGGAGCTGTTTTTT
CASSLSGYEGGPGPGELFF
>15|TRBJ2-7|TRBD2|TRBV27|.
TGTGCCAGCAGTTTTGGCGGGAGTGGGTCCTACGAGCAGTACTTC
CASSFGGSGSYEQYF
>16|TRBJ1-1|TRBD1|TRBV9|.
TGTGCCAGCAGCGGGGGCTCCGGGACAGTCATCACTGAAGCTTTCTTT
CASSGGSGTVITEAFF
>12|TRBJ2-7|.|TRBV28|.
TGTGCCAGCAGTTTAGGTGCTTACGAGCAGTACTTC
CASSLGAYEQYF
>14|TRBJ2-1|.|TRBV30|.
TGTGCCTGGAGCAACCCGCTGCCGGGCAATGAGCAGTTCTTC
CAWSNPLPGNEQFF
>17|TRBJ1-6|TRBD1|TRBV5-1|.
TGCGCCAGCAGCTTGGAGGGACAGGGGGTGTCTAATTCACCCCTCCACTTT
CASSLEGQGVSNSPLHF